This entry lists 22 T cell receptor beta chains sequenced from one sample in a study of T cell responses to AZD1222 COVID-19 vaccine. Produced via immunoSEQ multiplex PCR; TCRdb's table is partial and in-frame only. Seen here are about 150,000 clones, about nine tenths observed once, and the top ten hold around 3.3%. Material: peripheral blood, obtained 28 days after the second AZD1222 dose. The receptors shown here come from an adult who received the AZD1222 COVID-19 vaccine.

On this clone: This sample includes further DNA sequences coding for the same CDR3. This rearrangement joins TRBV6-5 to TRBJ1-2; D is ambiguous. CDR1 and CDR2 from the germline V gene are MNHEY and SVGAGI. The CDR3 extends over 12 amino acids. The V end lost 2 bases, the J end lost 5 bases, and 6 bases lay between the germline ends. CDR3 coding DNA: TGTGCCAGCAGTTACGGAGGATATGGCTACACCTTC. Translation gives CASSYGGYGYTF.

The V call is TRBV28, the J call TRBJ1-5, with D possibly TRBD1 on 5 matching bases. V was trimmed by 5 bases and J by 2 bases, leaving 16 bases between them. From germline, CDR1 is MDHEN and CDR2 SYDVKM. CDR3 length: 16 amino acids. CDR3 coding DNA: TGTGCCAGCAGTCCCCCGGGACGAGGAGGCAATCAGCCCCAGCATTTT. It is translated as CASSPPGRGGNQPQHF.

The sample holds one count of this clone. The V and J genes are TRBV12-3 or TRBV12-4 and TRBJ2-2; the D is unclear. V was clipped by 7 bases and J by 0 bases, with 3 bases between them. The CDR3 is made up of 12 amino acids. CDR3 nucleotides: TGTGCCAGCACAGCGAACACCGGGGAGCTGTTTTTT. Its translation is CASTANTGELFF.

This clone has a handful of counts. The chain couples TRBV5-1 to TRBJ2-2; D tentatively reads TRBD1 or TRBD2 (5 bases each). V shed 4 bases and J shed 4 bases, with 14 bases lying between them. In germline, CDR1 is SGHRS, CDR2 YFSETQ. This CDR3 contains 15 residues. The CDR3 nucleotides read TGCGCCAGCAGCCTCCTCTCCGGGGCCACCGGGGAGCTGTTTTTT. The encoded protein is CASSLLSGATGELFF.

This clone was found once. The chain couples TRBV28 to TRBJ2-6, with a weak D call TRBD1 (6 bases). The CDR3 covers 15 residues. V gave up 10 bases and J gave up 0 bases, with 13 bases separating them. The germline V gene encodes CDR1 MDHEN and CDR2 SYDVKM. The CDR3 DNA follows: TGTGCCACACAGGACAGTTACTCTGGGGCCAACGTCCTGACTTTC. Protein product: CATQDSYSGANVLTF.

The chain links TRBV6-6 to TRBJ2-7; a possible D gene is TRBD1 (6 bases). Germline loops: CDR1 MNHNY, CDR2 SVGAGI (reference sequence). CDR3 size: 16 residues. V shed 0 bases and J shed 3 bases, with 15 bases lying between them. The chain's CDR3 is CASSYSRTELGYEQYF. CDR3 sequence (DNA): TGTGCCAGCAGTTACTCCCGGACAGAACTAGGCTACGAGCAGTACTTC.

The J gene is TRBJ1-5, the V gene TRBV10-3; 9 nucleotides match TRBD1. J lost 11 bases, V lost 2 bases, and 7 bases had no gene match. Germline loops: CDR1 ENHRY, CDR2 SYGVKD. The CDR3 consists of 14 residues. The CDR3 coding sequence is TGTGCCATCAGTGAGGCCCGGGACAGGGCAGCCCAGCATTTT. Protein product: CAISEARDRAAQHF.

The chain couples TRBV30 to TRBJ2-2, with D unresolved. The V end lost 0 bases, the J end lost 6 bases, and 8 bases lay between the germline ends. The CDR3 is 13 amino acids. CDR1 and CDR2 from the germline V gene are GTSNPN and SVGIG (reference sequence). This chain's CDR3 is CAWSVLLAGELFF. DNA for the CDR3: TGTGCCTGGAGTGTACTCCTAGCCGGGGAGCTGTTTTTT.

V gene TRBV25-1 combines with J gene TRBJ2-1; 14 nucleotides match TRBD2. The CDR3 is 15 residues long. CDR1 is MGHDK and CDR2 is SYGVNS in the germline V gene. Unmatched junction bases numbered 2, after V lost 2 bases and J lost 8 bases. The CDR3 DNA reads TGTGCCAGCAGTGAAAGACTAGCGGGAGGGGATGAGCAGTTCTTC. Its protein product is CASSERLAGGDEQFF.

This clone was seen only once. The chain uses TRBV24-1 and TRBJ2-6; a possible D gene is TRBD1 (5 bases). The V gene lost 5 bases and the J gene lost 4 bases, with 11 bases spanning the gap. Germline CDR1 and CDR2: KGHDR and SFDVKD. The length of the CDR3 is 15 residues. The CDR3, as DNA: TGTGCCACCAGTGGGAGTGGGGCAGGGGCCAACGTCCTGACTTTC. Protein: CATSGSGAGANVLTF.

V usage is TRBV19 and J usage is TRBJ2-3; 9 bases map to TRBD1. The trim removed 6 bases at V and 3 bases at J, leaving 1 base unmatched. The CDR3 is made up of 13 amino acids. Germline loops: CDR1 LNHDA, CDR2 SQIVND (reference sequence). The CDR3 loop reads CASSGQGTDTQYF. The CDR3 nucleotides read TGTGCCAGTAGCGGACAGGGGACAGATACGCAGTATTTT.

The chain joins TRBV18 to TRBJ1-2; D not certain. This CDR3 has 14 residues. Germline V gene sequence: CDR1 KGHSH, CDR2 LQKENI. Trimming cost V 3 bases and J 14 bases, with 22 bases left between them. CDR3 protein: CASSPEVDWLESTF. The DNA for the CDR3 is TGTGCCAGCTCACCTGAAGTGGACTGGCTCGAGAGTACCTTC.

The chain combines TRBV28 with TRBJ2-7; 13 bases agree with TRBD2. There are 15 residues in the CDR3. Germline V CDR1 and CDR2: MDHEN, SYDVKM. Trimming at V came to 6 bases and at J to 2 bases, leaving 4 bases not matched to a gene. Here the CDR3 DNA reads TGTGCCAGCAGCTCGGGACTAGCGGGAACCTACGAGCAGTACTTC. It yields the protein CASSSGLAGTYEQYF.

The rearrangement joins TRBV27 to TRBJ1-5; D may be TRBD1 (5 bases). The germline V gene encodes CDR1 MNHEY and CDR2 SMNVEV (reference sequence). The length of the CDR3 is 14 residues. Trimming cost V 2 bases and J 2 bases, with 7 bases left between them. The CDR3 protein is CASSLVGGNQPQHF. CDR3 coding DNA: TGTGCCAGCAGTTTAGTAGGGGGCAATCAGCCCCAGCATTTT.

The chain is built from TRBV30 and TRBJ1-1, with D unclear. From germline, CDR1 is GTSNPN and CDR2 SVGIG (reference sequence). This CDR3 spans 12 amino acids. The ends were cut back, 4 bases at V and 1 base at J, with 7 bases in the middle. The DNA of the CDR3 is TGTGCCTGGACGAGAGGGAACACTGAAGCTTTCTTT. It yields the protein CAWTRGNTEAFF.

The J gene is TRBJ1-1, the V gene TRBV3-1 (or the pseudogene TRBV3-2); no clear D gene. CDR3 length: 16 amino acids. The germline V gene encodes CDR1 LGHDT and CDR2 YNNKEL (reference sequence). Trimming took 0 bases from V and 1 from J, leaving 12 bases between them. The CDR3 is CASSQDPRLTNTEAFF. The CDR3 DNA is TGTGCCAGCAGCCAAGATCCCCGACTTACGAACACTGAAGCTTTCTTT.

The chain is built from TRBV3-1 (or the pseudogene TRBV3-2) and TRBJ2-3; D call uncertain. Germline lookup yields CDR1 LGHDT and CDR2 YNNKEL (reference sequence). The V end lost 5 bases, the J end lost 0 bases, and 6 bases lay between the germline ends. This CDR3 is built from 13 residues. The CDR3 DNA follows: TGTGCCAGCAGCGGCCCTAGCACAGATACGCAGTATTTT. Its translation is CASSGPSTDTQYF.

This clone was recorded only once. This sequence joins TRBV10-3 and TRBJ1-6, with a tentative D call TRBD1 (5 bases). Germline V CDR1 and CDR2: ENHRY, SYGVKD. V was clipped by 3 bases and J by 6 bases, with 12 bases between them. CDR3 length: 15 residues. The CDR3 region has the DNA TGTGCCATCAGTGATAAGCAGGGTCCTAATTCACCCCTCCACTTT. Translation gives CAISDKQGPNSPLHF.

The genes are TRBV4-2 and TRBJ1-5; D not resolved. V was cut by 0 bases and J by 6 bases, with 18 bases left in between. Per germline, CDR1 LGHNA and CDR2 YNFKEQ. CDR3 length equals 17 residues. Here the CDR3 reads CASSQEGGAPGRQPQHF. The CDR3 DNA sequence: TGTGCCAGCAGCCAAGAAGGCGGAGCCCCCGGCCGTCAGCCCCAGCATTTT.

Here the CDR3 reads CSASQGGGNQPQHF. Written as DNA, the CDR3 is TGCAGTGCCAGTCAGGGAGGAGGCAATCAGCCCCAGCATTTT. The chain has TRBV20-1 and TRBJ1-5, with D possibly being TRBD1 (5 bases). This CDR3 spans 14 amino acids. Germline CDR1 reads DFQATT; CDR2 reads SNEGSKA (reference sequence). V was shortened by 6 bases and J by 2 bases, with 14 bases between the two germline ends.

The chain links TRBV7-9 to TRBJ2-7; 13 nucleotides align to TRBD2. This CDR3 has 16 amino acids. CDR1 is SEHNR and CDR2 is FQNEAQ in the germline V gene (reference sequence). V shed 1 base and J 3 bases; nucleotides not matched to a gene: 3. This CDR3 is CASSLGGLAGSYEQYF. CDR3 in DNA: TGTGCCAGCAGCTTAGGGGGACTAGCGGGAAGCTACGAGCAGTACTTC.

The chain is built from TRBV27 and TRBJ1-5; possibly TRBD1 for D (6 bases). The germline CDR1 and CDR2 sequences are MNHEY and SMNVEV (reference sequence). The V end was cut by 3 bases, the J end by 6 bases, with 12 bases between. The CDR3 length is 14 residues. The CDR3 DNA sequence: TGTGCCAGCAGTTTCCAGGGGAACGGTCAGCCCCAGCATTTT. Amino acids: CASSFQGNGQPQHF.